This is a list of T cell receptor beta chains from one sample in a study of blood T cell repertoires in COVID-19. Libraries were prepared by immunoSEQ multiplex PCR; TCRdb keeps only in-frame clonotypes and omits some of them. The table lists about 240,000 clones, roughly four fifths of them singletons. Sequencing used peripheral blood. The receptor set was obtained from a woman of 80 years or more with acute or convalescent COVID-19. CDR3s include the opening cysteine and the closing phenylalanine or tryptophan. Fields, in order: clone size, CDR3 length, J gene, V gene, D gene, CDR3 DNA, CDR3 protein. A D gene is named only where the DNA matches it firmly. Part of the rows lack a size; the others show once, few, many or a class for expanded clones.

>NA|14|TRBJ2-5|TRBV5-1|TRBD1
TGCGCCAGCAGCTTGGGGACAGGGCGGGAGACCCAGTACTTC
CASSLGTGRETQYF
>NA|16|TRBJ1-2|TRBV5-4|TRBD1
TGTGCCAGCAGCCCCCGACAGGGGCGAGGGGGATATGGCTACACCTTC
CASSPRQGRGGYGYTF
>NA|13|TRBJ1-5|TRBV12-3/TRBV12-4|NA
TGTGCCAGCAGTCCGACAGCCCCGGGGCCCCAGCATTTT
CASSPTAPGPQHF
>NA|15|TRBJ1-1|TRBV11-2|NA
TGTGCCAGCAGCTCGCCGGGCGGAGGGAACACTGAAGCTTTCTTT
CASSSPGGGNTEAFF
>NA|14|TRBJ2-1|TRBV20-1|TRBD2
TGCAGTGCTAGTGGGCTAGCGGCTTACAATGAGCAGTTCTTC
CSASGLAAYNEQFF
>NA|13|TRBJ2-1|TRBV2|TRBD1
TGTGCCAGCAGTGGACAGGGCTTGGGGGAGCAGTTCTTC
CASSGQGLGEQFF
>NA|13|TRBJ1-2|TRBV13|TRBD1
TGTGCCAGCAGCTCCGACAGGGATTGGGGCTACACCTTC
CASSSDRDWGYTF
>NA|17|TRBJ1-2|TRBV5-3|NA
TGTGCCAGAAGCGGTCCGTTACGAGGGGGTACGACCTATGGCTACACCTTC
CARSGPLRGGTTYGYTF
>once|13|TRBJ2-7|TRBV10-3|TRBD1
TGTGCCATCAGATCCGGGACAGGGGTCGAGCAGTACTTC
CAIRSGTGVEQYF
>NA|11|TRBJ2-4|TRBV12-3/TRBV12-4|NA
TGTGCCAGCAGTAATAGAGACATTCAGTACTTC
CASSNRDIQYF
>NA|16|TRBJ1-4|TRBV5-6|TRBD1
TGTGCCAGCAGCATCGACAGGGGATATTCTAATGAAAAACTGTTTTTT
CASSIDRGYSNEKLFF
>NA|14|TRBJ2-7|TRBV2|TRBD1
TGTGCCAGCAGTGTCCGTGACAGGGGCTACGAGCAGTACTTC
CASSVRDRGYEQYF
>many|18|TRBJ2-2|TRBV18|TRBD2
TGTGCCAGCTCACCACAATTATTCGGCGGGGGGAACACCGGGGAGCTGTTTTTT
CASSPQLFGGGNTGELFF
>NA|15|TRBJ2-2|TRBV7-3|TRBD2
TGTGCCAGCAGCCCGACGCGGGGGGACACCGGGGAGCTGTTTTTT
CASSPTRGDTGELFF
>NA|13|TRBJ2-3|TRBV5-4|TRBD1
TGTGCCAGCTCGGGACAGGGGACAGATACGCAGTATTTT
CASSGQGTDTQYF
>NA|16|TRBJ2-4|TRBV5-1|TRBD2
TGCGCCAGCAGCCCGGGGAGCGGGGGGACTGTAAACATTCAGTACTTC
CASSPGSGGTVNIQYF
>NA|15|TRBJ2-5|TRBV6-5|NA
TGTGCCAGCACCATCCCTCGGGGTTACCAAGAGACCCAGTACTTC
CASTIPRGYQETQYF
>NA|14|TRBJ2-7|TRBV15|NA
TGTGCCACCAGCAGATTTTTCGGAGACTACGAGCAGTACTTC
CATSRFFGDYEQYF
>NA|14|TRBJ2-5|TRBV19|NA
TGTGCCAGTAGTGATGGGGGCAGTCAAGAGACCCAGTACTTC
CASSDGGSQETQYF
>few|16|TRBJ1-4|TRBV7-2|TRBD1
TGTGCCAGCAGCCCCGAGCACGGAGGGGGCTGGGAAAAACTGTTTTTT
CASSPEHGGGWEKLFF
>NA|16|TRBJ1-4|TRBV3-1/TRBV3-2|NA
TGTGCCAGCAGCCGTCGAGTGACAGACACAAATGAAAAACTGTTTTTT
CASSRRVTDTNEKLFF
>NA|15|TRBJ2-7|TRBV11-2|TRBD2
TGTGCCAGCAGCGCCGGACTAGCGGGGGGTTACGAGCAGTACTTC
CASSAGLAGGYEQYF
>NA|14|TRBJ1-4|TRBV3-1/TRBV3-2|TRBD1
TGTGCCAGCAGCCTTAGAGGACAGGATGAAAAACTGTTTTTT
CASSLRGQDEKLFF
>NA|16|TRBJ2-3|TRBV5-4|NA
TGTGCCAGCAGCTTGGGGGGGGACGGGCGCACAGATACGCAGTATTTT
CASSLGGDGRTDTQYF
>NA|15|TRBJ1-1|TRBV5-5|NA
TGTGCCAGCAGGGGAGATCAGGGCGGGGACACTGAAGCTTTCTTT
CASRGDQGGDTEAFF
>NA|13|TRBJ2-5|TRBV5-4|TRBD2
TGTGCCAGCAGCTTGCGGGGGGGGGAGACCCAGTACTTC
CASSLRGGETQYF
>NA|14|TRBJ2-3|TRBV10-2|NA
TGCGCCAGCAGTGAGTCCACAGGCACAGATACGCAGTATTTT
CASSESTGTDTQYF
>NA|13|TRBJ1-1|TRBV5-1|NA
TGCGCCAGCAGCTTGGATAGGAACACTGAAGCTTTCTTT
CASSLDRNTEAFF
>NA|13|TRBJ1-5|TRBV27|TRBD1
TGTGCCAGCAGTTTCAGGGGGAATCAGCCCCAGCATTTT
CASSFRGNQPQHF
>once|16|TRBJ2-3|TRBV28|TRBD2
TGTGCCAGCAGTTCACCGCGGGGGGGAAGCACAGATACGCAGTATTTT
CASSSPRGGSTDTQYF
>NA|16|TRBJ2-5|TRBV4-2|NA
TGTGCCAGCAGCCTAACTGGGGAGCAGCCGGGTGAGACCCAGTACTTC
CASSLTGEQPGETQYF
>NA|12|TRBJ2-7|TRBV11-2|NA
TGTGCCAGCAGCCGGACGGGAGTTGAGCAGTACTTC
CASSRTGVEQYF
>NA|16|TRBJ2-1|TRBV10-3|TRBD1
TGTGCCATCAGTGCAACAGGGGGAAGTTCCTACAATGAGCAGTTCTTC
CAISATGGSSYNEQFF
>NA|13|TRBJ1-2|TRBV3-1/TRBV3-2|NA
TGTGCCAGCAGCCTATGGCAGGACTATGGCTACACCTTC
CASSLWQDYGYTF
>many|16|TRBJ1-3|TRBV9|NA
TGTGCCAGCAGCGTAGGTGGAGGGGTTGCGGGAAACACCATATATTTT
CASSVGGGVAGNTIYF
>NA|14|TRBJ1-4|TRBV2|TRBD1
TGTGCCAGCAGAGCCGGGACAGGGGACGAAAAACTGTTTTTT
CASRAGTGDEKLFF
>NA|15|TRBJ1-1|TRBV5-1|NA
TGCGCCAGCAGCTTGGTTGGAGTTCTGAACACTGAAGCTTTCTTT
CASSLVGVLNTEAFF
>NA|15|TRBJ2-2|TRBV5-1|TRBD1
TGCGCCAGCAGCTTTGGACAGGGCCCCACCGGGGAGCTGTTTTTT
CASSFGQGPTGELFF
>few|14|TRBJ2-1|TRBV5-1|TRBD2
TGCGCCAGCAGCTCCTCCGGGACTACCAATGAGCAGTTCTTC
CASSSSGTTNEQFF
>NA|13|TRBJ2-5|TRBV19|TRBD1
TGTGCCAGTAGTCTTGACAGGGGCGAGACCCAGTACTTC
CASSLDRGETQYF
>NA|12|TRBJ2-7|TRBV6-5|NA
TGTGCCAGCAGCCTCTCCGCCGCGGAGCAGTACTTC
CASSLSAAEQYF
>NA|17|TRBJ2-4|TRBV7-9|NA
TGTGCCAGCAGCCATGGGGGCCGTATCCTAGCCAAAAACATTCAGTACTTC
CASSHGGRILAKNIQYF
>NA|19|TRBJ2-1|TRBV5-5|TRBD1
TGTGCCAGCAGCTTGGAACGACAGGGGGCCCTCAGCTCCTACAATGAGCAGTTCTTC
CASSLERQGALSSYNEQFF
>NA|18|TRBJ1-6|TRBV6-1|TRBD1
TGTGCCAGCAGTGGGGGACAGGCCTTAAGCTCCTATAATTCACCCCTCCACTTT
CASSGGQALSSYNSPLHF
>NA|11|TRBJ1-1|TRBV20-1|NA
TGCAGTGGCCCACGGGGCACTGAAGCTTTCTTT
CSGPRGTEAFF
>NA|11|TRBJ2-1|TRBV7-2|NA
TGTGCCAGCAACCGGGACTCTGAGCAGTTCTTC
CASNRDSEQFF
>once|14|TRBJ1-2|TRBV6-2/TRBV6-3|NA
TGTGCCAGCAGTTACAACGGTTTTAACTATGGCTACACCTTC
CASSYNGFNYGYTF
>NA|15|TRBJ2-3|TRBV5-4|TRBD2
TGTGCCAGCAGCTTATGGCGGGGGGTCACAGATACGCAGTATTTT
CASSLWRGVTDTQYF
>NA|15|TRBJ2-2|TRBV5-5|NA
TGTGCCAGCAGCGGGAGGGGGGACGCCACCGGGGAGCTGTTTTTT
CASSGRGDATGELFF
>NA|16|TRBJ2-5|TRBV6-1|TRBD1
TGTGCCAGCAGTGAAGTGGTTCAGGGGGCGCGAATGACCCAGTACTTC
CASSEVVQGARMTQYF
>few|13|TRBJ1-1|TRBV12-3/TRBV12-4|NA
TGTGCCAGCAGAACCCAGGGGAGCACTGAAGCTTTCTTT
CASRTQGSTEAFF
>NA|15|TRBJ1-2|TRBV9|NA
TGTGCCAGCAGCTCCCGGACTTCTCTGGGTTTCGGCTACACCTTC
CASSSRTSLGFGYTF
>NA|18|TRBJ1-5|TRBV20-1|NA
TGCAGTGCTAGTACGGGTACAGGGATCTTGCGTAGCAATCAGCCCCAGCATTTT
CSASTGTGILRSNQPQHF
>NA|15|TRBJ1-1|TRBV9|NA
TGTGCCAGCAGCGTAGGGAGGGTTCTGAACACTGAAGCTTTCTTT
CASSVGRVLNTEAFF